The count of the clone carrying this T cell receptor beta chain is one. The data were obtained in a study of blood T cell repertoires in COVID-19. Study-wide context: From T cells, B-cell-depleted T cells, or PBMCs came the material, which was cDNA or gDNA.

Libraries were prepared by immunoSEQ multiplex PCR; TCRdb keeps only in-frame clonotypes and omits some of them. The profile shows 150,000 to 180,000 clones, about 88% of them singletons. The V segment lost 5 bases and the J segment 4 bases; nucleotides outside the gene matches: 10. The CDR3 spans 15 residues. Germline loops: CDR1 MGHDK, CDR2 SYGVNS. The sequencing sample was made of peripheral blood. The V and J genes are TRBV25-1 and TRBJ1-2; TRBD1 matches 7 bases. The TCR sequence derives from an older woman with COVID-19, enrolled during active disease. CDR3 residues: CASSSPLGQAYGYTF. For the CDR3, the DNA is TGTGCCAGCAGTTCGCCTCTCGGACAGGCCTATGGCTACACCTTC.